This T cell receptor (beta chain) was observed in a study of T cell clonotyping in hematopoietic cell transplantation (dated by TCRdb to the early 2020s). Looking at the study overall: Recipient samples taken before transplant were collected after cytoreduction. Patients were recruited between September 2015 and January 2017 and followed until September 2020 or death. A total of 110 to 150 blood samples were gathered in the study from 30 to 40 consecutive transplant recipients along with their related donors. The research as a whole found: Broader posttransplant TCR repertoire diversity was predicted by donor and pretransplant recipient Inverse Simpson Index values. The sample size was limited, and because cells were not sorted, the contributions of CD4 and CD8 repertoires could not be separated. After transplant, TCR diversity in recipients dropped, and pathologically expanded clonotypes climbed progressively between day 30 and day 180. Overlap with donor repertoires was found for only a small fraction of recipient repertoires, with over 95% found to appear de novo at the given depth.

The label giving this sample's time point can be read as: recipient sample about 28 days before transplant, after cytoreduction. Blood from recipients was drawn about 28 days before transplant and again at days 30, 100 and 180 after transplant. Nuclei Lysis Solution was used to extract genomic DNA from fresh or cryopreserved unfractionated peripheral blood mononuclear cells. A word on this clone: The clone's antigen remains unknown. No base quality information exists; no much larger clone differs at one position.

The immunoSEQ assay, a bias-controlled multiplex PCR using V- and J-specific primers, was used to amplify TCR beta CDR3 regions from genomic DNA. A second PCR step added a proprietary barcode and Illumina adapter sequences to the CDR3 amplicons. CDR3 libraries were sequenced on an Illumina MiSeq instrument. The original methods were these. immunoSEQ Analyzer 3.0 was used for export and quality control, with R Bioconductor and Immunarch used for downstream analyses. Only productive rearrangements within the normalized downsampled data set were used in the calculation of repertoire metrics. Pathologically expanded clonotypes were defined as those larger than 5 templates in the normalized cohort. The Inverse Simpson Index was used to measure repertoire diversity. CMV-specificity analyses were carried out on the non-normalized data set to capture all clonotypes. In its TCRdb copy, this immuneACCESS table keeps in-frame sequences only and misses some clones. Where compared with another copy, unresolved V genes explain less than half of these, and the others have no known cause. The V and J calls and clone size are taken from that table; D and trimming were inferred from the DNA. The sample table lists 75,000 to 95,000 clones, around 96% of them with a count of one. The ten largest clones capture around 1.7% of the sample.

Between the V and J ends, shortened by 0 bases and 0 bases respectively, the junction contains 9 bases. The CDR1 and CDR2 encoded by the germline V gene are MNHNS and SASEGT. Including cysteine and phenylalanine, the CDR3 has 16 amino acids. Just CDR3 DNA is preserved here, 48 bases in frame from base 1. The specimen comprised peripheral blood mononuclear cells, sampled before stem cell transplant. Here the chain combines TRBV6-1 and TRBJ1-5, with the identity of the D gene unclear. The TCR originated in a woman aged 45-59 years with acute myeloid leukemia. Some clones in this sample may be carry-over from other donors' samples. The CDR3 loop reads CASSEAQPYSNQPQHF. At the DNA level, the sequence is TGTGCCAGCAGTGAAGCACAGCCTTATAGCAATCAGCCCCAGCATTTT.